This T cell receptor (beta chain) was captured in a study of blood T cell repertoires in COVID-19. The overall study: COVID-19 samples collected from the United States, Italy and Spain covered acute and convalescent phases.

Per the authors' pipeline: Using reference gene primer amplification, nucleated cell counts were estimated. Sequencing was performed with immunoSEQ multiplex PCR; in TCRdb, only in-frame clones are kept and a portion is missing. Clone size and the V and J calls come from that table; the DNA yielded D and trimming. The table includes fewer than 250,000 clones, 84% detected once. The germline gives CDR1 MGHRA, CDR2 YSYEKL. The V and J ends lost 0 bases and 7 bases, in that order; junction bases with no gene match: 15. The CDR3 has 19 amino acids. Symptom resolution, clearance, or two negative PCRs marked the recovered donors of Cohort 3.

Source material: PBMCs or T cells enriched from blood (not recorded which). The chain combines TRBV4-1 with TRBJ2-1, with 10 bases that match TRBD2. The source of this sequence is a man aged 60-69 years who had recovered from COVID-19. Here the CDR3 DNA reads TGCGCCAGCAGCCAAGAACTAGCGGGGTTTGCGAAGGGTTCTAATGAGCAGTTCTTC. This codes for CASSQELAGFAKGSNEQFF.